This T cell receptor (beta chain) was found in a study of beta chain features in type 1 diabetes. Overall study context: Examined across all samples were roughly 110,000,000 sorted cells.

Remarks on this clone: Antigen unknown.

V lost 5 bases and J 11 bases, leaving 13 bases between the germline ends. Germline values: CDR1 SGHAT, CDR2 FQNNGV. The CDR3 length is 12 residues. Findings of the study overall: Patients showed naive, central memory and Treg TCRB repertoires that appeared more similar than those of healthy donors.

Staining for CD45RO/CCR7/CD25/CD127/CD95/CD27 allowed sorting of CD4+ naive, central memory, regulatory and stem cell-like memory cells. Isolated RNA was reverse transcribed in full, so expressed TCRB transcripts were sequenced. Read counts averaged approximately 3.5 million for samples of naive, central memory and regulatory T cells. Here immunoSEQ multiplex PCR was the method, and the copy in TCRdb shows in-frame clones only, minus some. Found here are roughly 380,000 clones, roughly 21% of them singletons; the top ten hold about 0.044%. The specimen was naive CD4+ T cells from blood. This sequence joins TRBV11-2 and TRBJ2-1; TRBD1 is a possible D gene (5 bases). The sequence was collected from a young woman in good health. This chain's CDR3 is CASSPLGQKQFF. DNA of the CDR3: TGTGCCAGCAGCCCACTGGGGCAAAAGCAGTTCTTC.